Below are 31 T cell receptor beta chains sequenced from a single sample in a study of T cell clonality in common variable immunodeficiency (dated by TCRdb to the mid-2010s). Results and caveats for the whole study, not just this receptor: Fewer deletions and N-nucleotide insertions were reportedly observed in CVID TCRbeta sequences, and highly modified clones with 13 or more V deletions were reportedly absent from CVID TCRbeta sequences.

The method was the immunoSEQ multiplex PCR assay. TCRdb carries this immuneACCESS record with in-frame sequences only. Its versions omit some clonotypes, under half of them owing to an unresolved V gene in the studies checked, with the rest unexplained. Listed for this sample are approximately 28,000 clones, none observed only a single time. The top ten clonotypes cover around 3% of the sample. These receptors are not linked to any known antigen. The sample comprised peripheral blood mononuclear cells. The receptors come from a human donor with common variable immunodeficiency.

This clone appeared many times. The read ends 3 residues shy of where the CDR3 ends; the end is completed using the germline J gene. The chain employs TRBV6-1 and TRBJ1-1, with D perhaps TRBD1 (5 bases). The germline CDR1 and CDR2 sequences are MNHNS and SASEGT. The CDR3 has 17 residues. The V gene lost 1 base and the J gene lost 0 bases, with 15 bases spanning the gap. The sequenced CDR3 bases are TGTGCCAGCAGTGAAGGGGGGGGTTGGCGCATGAACACTGAA. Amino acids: CASSEGGGWRMNTE. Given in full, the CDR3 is CASSEGGGWRMNTEAFF.

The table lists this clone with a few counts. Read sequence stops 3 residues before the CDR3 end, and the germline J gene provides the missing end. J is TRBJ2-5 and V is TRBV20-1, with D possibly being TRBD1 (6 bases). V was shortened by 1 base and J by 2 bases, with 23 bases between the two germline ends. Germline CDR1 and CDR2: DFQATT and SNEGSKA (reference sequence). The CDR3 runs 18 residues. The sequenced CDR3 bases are TGCAGTGCTAGAGTTTTGGGGATGGCAGGGGTCTATCAAGAGACC. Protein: CSARVLGMAGVYQET. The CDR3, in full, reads CSARVLGMAGVYQETQYF.

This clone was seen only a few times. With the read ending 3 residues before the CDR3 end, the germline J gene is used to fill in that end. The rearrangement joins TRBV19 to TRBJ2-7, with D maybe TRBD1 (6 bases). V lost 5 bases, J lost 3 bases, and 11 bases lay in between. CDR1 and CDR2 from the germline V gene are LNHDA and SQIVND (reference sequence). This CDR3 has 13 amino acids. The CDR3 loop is CASSPVQGYEQYF. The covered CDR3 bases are TGTGCCAGTAGTCCCGTACAGGGCTACGAG. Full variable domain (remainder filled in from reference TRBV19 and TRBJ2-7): DGGITQSPKYLFRKEGQNVTLSCEQNLNHDAMYWYRQDPGQGLRLIYYSQIVNDFQKGDIAEGYSVSREKKESFPLTVTSAQKNPTAFYLCASSPVQGYEQYFGPGTRLTVT.

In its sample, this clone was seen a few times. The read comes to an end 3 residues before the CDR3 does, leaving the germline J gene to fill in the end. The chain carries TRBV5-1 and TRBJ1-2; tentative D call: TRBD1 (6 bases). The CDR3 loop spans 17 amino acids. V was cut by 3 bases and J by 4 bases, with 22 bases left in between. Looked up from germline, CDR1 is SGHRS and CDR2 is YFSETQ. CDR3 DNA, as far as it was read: TGCGCCAGCAGCTCGACAGGATCCAGTGGTTTGAGCTATGGC. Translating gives CASSSTGSSGLSYG. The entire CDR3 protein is CASSSTGSSGLSYGYTF.

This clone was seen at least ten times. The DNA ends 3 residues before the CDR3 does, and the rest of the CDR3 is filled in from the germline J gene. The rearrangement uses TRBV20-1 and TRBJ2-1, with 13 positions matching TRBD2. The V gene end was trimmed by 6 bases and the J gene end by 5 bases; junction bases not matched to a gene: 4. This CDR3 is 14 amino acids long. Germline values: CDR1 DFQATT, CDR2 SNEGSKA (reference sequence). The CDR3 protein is CSATSGRGDNEQFF. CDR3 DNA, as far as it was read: TGCAGTGCCACTAGCGGGAGGGGTGACAATGAG.

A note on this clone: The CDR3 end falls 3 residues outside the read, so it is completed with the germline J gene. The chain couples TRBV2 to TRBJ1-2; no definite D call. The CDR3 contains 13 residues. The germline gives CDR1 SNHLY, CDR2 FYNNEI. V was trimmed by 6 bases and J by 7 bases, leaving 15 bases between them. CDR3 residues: CASSLTTLSGYTF. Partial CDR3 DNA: TGTGCCAGCAGCCTAACGACTCTCTCTGGC.

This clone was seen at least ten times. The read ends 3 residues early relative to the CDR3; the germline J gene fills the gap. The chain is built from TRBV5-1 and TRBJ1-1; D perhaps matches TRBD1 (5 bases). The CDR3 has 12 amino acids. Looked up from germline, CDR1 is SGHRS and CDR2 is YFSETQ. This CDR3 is CASSLRGPEAFF. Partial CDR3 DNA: TGCGCCAGCAGCTTAAGGGGCCCCGAA.

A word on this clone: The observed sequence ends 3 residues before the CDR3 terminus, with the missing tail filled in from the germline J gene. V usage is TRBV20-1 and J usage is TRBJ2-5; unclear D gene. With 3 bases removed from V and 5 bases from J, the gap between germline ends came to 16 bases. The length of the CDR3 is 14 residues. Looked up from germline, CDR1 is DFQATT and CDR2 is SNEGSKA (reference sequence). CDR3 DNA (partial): TGCAGTGCTAGGCCCGGGTCCAACCTGGAGACC. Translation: CSARPGSNLET. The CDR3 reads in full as CSARPGSNLETQYF.

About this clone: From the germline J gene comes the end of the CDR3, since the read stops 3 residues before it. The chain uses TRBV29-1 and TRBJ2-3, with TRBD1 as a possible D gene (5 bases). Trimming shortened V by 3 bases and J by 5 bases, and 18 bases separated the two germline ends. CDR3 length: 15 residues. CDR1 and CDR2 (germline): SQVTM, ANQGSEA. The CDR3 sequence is CSVEVPWDGQDTQYF. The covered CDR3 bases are TGCAGCGTTGAGGTCCCTTGGGATGGACAAGATACG.

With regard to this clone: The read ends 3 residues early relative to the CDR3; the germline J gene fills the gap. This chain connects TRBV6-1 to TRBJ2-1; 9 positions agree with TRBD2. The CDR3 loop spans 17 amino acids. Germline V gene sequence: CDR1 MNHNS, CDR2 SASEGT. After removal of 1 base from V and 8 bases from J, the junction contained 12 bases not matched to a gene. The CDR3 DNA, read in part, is TGTGCCAGCAGTGAAGAGCACGGCGGGAGGGCTCAAGATGAG. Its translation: CASSEEHGGRAQDE. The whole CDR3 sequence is CASSEEHGGRAQDEQFF.

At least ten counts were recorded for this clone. CDR3 region: CSAGRQVTGELFF. Incomplete CDR3 DNA: TGCAGCGCAGGAAGACAGGTCACCGGGGAG. This chain links TRBV29-1 with TRBJ2-2, with a possible D match to TRBD1 (6 bases). The read is 3 residues too short to cover the CDR3 end, so that end is filled in from the germline J gene. CDR3 size: 13 residues. Deletions cut 7 bases from V and 4 bases from J, with 13 bases between. The germline V gene encodes CDR1 SQVTM and CDR2 ANQGSEA.

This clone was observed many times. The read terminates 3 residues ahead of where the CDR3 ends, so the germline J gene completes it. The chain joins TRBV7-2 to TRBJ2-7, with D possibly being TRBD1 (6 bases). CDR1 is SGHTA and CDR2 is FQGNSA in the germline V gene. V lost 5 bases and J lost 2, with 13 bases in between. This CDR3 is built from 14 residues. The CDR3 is CASSLRTEAYEQYF. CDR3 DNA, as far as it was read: TGTGCCAGCAGCCTAAGGACAGAGGCCTACGAG.

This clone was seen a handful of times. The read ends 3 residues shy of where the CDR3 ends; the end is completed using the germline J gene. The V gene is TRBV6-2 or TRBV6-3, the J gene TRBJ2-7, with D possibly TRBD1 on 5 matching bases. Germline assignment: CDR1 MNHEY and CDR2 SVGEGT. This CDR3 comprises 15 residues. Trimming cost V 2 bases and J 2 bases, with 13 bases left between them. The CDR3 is CASSYGQYRPYEQYF. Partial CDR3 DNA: TGTGCCAGCAGTTACGGCCAGTACAGGCCCTACGAG.

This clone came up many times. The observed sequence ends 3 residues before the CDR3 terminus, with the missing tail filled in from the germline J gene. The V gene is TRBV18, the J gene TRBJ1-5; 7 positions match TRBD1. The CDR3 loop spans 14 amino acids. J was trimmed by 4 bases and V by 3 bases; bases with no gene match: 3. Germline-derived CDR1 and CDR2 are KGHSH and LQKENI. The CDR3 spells CASSPTTGNQPQHF. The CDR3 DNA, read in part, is TGTGCCAGCTCACCGACGACAGGGAATCAGCCC.

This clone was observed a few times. CDR3 protein: CASSKGQGDSPLHF. The sequenced part of the CDR3 DNA is TGTGCCAGCAGTAAAGGACAGGGGGATTCACCC. The gene calls are TRBV5-6 and TRBJ1-6, with 10 nucleotides matching TRBD1. Coverage ceases 3 residues before the CDR3 finishes, and the germline J gene fills in the end. The CDR3 has 14 residues. J was trimmed by 8 bases and V by 5 bases; bases with no gene match: 4. Germline CDR1 SGHDT, CDR2 YYEEEE.

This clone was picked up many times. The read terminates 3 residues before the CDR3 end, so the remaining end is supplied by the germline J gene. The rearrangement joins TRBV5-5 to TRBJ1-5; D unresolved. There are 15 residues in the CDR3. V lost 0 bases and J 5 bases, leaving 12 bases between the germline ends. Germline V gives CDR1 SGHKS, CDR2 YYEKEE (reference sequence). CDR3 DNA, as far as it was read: TGTGCCAGCAGCTTGGGGACTGTCCCCCATCAGCCC. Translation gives CASSLGTVPHQP. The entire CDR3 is CASSLGTVPHQPQHF. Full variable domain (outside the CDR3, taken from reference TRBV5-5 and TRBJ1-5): DAGVTQSPTHLIKTRGQQVTLRCSPISGHKSVSWYQQVLGQGPQFIFQYYEKEERGRGNFPDRFSARQFPNYSSELNVNALLLGDSALYLCASSLGTVPHQPQHFGDGTRLSIL.

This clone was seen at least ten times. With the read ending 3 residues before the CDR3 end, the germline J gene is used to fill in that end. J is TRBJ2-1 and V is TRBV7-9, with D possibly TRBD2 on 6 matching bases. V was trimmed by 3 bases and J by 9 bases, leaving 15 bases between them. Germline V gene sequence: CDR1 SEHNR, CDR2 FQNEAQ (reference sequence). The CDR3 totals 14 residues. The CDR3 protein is CASSFGLAVGEQFF. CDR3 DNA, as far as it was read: TGTGCCAGCAGCTTTGGGTTAGCGGTTGGTGAG.

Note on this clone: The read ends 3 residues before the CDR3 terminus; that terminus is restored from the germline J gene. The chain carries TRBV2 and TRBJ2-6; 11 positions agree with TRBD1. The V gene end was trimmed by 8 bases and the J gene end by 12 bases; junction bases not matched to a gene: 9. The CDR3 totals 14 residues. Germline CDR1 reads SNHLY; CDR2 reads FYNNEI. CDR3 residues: CASGGQGAISVLTF. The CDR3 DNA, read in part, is TGTGCCAGCGGAGGACAGGGGGCGATTAGCGTC.

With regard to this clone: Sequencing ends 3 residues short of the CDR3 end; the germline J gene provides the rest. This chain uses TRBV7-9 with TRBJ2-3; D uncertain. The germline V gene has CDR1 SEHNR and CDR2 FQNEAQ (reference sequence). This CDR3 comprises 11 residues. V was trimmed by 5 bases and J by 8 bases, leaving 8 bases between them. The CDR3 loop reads CASSASGTQYF. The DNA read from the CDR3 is TGTGCCAGCAGCGCCTCCGGTACG.

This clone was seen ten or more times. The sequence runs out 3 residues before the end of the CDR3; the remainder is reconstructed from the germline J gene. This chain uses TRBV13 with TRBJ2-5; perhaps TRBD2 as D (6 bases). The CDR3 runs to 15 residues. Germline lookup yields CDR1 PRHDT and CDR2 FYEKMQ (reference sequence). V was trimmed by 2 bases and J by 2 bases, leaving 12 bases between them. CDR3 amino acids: CASSLRLEGQETQYF. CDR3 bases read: TGTGCCAGCAGCTTAAGACTAGAGGGGCAAGAGACC.

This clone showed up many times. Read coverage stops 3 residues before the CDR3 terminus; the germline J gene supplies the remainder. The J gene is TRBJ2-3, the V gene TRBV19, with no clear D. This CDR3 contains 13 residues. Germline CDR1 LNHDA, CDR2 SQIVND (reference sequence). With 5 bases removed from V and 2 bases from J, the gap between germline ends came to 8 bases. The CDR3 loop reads CASSFTITDTQYF. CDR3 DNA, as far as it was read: TGTGCCAGTAGTTTCACTATCACAGATACG.

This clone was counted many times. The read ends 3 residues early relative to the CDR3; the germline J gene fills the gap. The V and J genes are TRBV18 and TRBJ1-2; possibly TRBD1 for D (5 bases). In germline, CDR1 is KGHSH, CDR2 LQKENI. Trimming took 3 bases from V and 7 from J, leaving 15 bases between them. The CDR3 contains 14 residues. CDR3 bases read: TGTGCCAGCTCACCCGCCGCGGGGGAGGTTGGC. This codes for CASSPAAGEVG. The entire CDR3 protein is CASSPAAGEVGYTF.

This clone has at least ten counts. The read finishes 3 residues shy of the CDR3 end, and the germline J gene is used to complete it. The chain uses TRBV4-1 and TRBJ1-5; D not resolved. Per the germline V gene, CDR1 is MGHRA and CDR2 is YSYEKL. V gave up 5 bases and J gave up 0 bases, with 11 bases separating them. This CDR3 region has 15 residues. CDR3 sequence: CASSLQKDSNQPQHF. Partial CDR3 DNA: TGCGCCAGCAGCTTACAAAAAGATAGCAATCAGCCC.

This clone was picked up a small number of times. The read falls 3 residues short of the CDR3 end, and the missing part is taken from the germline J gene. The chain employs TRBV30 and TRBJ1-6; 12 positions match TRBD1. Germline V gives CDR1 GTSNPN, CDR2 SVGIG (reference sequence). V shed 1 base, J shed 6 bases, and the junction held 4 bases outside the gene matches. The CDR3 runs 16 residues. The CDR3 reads CAWSAGTGGRNSPLHF. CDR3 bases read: TGTGCCTGGAGTGCCGGGACAGGGGGCCGTAATTCACCC.

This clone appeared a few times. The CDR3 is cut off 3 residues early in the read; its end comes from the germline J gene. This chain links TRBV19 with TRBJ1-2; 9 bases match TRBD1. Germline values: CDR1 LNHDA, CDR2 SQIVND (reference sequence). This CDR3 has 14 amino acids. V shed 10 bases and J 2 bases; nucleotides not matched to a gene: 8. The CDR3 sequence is CANIGQGRNYGYTF. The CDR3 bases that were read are TGTGCCAATATCGGACAGGGGCGAAACTATGGC.

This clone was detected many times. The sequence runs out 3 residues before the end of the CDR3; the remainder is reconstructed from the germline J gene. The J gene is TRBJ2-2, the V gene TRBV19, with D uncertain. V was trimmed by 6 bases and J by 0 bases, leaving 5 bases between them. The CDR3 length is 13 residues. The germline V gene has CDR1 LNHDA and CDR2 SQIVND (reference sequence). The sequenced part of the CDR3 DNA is TGTGCCAGTAGCCCAGCGAACACCGGGGAG. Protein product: CASSPANTGE. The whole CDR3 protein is CASSPANTGELFF.

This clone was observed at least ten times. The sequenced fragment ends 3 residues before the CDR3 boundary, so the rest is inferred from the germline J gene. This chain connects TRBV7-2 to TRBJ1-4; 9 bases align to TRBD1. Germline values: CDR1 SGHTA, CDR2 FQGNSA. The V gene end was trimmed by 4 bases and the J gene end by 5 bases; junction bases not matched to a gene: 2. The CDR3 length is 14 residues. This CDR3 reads CASSSDRGNEKLFF. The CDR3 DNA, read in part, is TGTGCCAGCAGCTCGGACAGGGGAAATGAAAAA.

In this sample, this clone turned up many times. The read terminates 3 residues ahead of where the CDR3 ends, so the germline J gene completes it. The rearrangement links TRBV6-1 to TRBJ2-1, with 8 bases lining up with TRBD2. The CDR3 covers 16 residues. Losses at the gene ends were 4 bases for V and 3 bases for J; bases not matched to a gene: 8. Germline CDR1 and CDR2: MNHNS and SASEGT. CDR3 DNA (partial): TGTGCCAGCAGTGTATTGGACGGGGGGGGCTACAATGAG. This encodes CASSVLDGGGYNE. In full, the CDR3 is CASSVLDGGGYNEQFF.

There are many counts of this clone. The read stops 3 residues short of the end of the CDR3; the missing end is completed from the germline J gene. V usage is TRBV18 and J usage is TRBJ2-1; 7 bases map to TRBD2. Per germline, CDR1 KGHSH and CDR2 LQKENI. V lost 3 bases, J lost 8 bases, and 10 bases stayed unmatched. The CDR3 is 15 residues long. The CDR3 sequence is CASSPEATSVDEQFF. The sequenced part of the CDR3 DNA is TGTGCCAGCTCACCTGAGGCAACTAGCGTCGATGAG.

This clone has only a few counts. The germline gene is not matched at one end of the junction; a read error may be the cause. The CDR3 sequence is CASSLAGGKQPQHF. Incomplete CDR3 DNA: TGTGCCAGCAGCTTAGCTGGGGGCAAGCAGCCC. V is TRBV7-9 and J is TRBJ1-5; weak D call: TRBD1 (6 bases). Read coverage stops 3 residues before the CDR3 terminus; the germline J gene supplies the remainder. The V gene's germline CDR1 is SEHNR and CDR2 FQNEAQ (reference sequence). The CDR3 contains 14 residues.

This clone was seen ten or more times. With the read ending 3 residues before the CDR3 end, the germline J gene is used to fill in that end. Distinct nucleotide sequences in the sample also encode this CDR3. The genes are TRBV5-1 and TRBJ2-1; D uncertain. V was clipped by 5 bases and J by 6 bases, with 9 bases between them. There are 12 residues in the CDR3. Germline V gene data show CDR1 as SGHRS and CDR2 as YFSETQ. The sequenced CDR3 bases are TGCGCCAGCAGAGGTTCCCCCAATGAG. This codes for CASRGSPNE. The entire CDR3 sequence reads CASRGSPNEQFF.